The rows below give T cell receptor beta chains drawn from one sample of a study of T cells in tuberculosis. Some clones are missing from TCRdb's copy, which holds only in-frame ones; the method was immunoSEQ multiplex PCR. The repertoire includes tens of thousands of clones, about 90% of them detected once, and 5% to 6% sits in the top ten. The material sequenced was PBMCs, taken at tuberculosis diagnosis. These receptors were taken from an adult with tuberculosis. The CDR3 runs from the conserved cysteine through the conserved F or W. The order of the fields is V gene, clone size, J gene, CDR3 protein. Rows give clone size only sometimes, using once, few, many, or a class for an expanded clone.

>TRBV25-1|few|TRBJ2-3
CASSDLTDTQYF
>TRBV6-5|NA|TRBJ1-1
CASVLSGTATEAFF
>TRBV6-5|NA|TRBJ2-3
CASRTGGPGPDTQYF
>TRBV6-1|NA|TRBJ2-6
CASRAGDAGANVLTF
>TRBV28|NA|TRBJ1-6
CASSGRANSPLHF
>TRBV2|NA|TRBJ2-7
CASSGTGGVFGSSHEQYF
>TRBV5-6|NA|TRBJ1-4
CASSYRQGRGNEKLFF
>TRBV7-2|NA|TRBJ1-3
CASSLVSGRGRGNTIYF
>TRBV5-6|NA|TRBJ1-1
CASRPIQGTNTEAFF
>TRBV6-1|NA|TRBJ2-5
CASSDSGTPETQYF
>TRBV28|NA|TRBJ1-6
CASSTWTGGYNSPLHF
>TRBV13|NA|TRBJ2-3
CASSSYYTDTQYF
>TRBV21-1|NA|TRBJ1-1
CASSAIQGREAFF
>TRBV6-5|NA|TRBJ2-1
CASSRRQGPPEQFF
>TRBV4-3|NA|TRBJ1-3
CASSQDWGGGARNTIYF
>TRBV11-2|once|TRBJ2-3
CASTLTGLVEDTQYF
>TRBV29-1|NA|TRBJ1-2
CSAVRDRGGYTF
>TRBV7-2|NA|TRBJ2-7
CASSLAGGRAYEQYF
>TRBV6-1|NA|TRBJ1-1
CASSRVANTEAFF
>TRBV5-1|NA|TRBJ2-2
CASSLGSGATGELFF
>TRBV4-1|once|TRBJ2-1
CASSRLSSGDNEQFF
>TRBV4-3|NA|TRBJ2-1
CASSQDWASGTNEQFF
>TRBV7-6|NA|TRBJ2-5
CASTRSGGLGETQYF
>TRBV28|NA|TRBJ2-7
CASSWGGRSYEQYF
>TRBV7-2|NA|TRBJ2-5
CASSWQGQETQYF
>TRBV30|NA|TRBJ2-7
CAWSTPYRQGVGHEQYF
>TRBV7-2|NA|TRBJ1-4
CASSRDSDATNEKLFF
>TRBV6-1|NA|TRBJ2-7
CASTKEGVSYEQYF
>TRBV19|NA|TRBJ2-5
CASSIVDRGRETQYF
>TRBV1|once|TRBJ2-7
CTSSQCLGGKVEQYF
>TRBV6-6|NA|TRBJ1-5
CASSYSGGAGQPQHF
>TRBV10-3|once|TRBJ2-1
CAIRGLDSDWFF
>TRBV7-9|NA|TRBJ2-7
CASSLAPTYYEQYF
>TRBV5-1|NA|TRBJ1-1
CASSGGGGPGDNTEAFF
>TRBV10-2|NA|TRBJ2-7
CASSVDRNSYEQYF
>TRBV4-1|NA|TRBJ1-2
CASSQDPGGRKGYTF
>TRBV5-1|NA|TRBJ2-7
CASSLNGGRAYEQYF
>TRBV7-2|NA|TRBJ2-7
CASSLGSYEQYF
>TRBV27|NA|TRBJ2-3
CASSYKGTDRTDTQYF
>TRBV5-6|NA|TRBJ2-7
CASSFGGSYEQYF
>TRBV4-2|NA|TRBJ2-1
CASSQDLAGNNNEQFF
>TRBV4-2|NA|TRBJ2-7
CASSQARGREQYF
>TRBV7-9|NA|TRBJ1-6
CASSLLAGNNSPLHF
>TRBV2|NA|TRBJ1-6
CASSAPGQGARSPLHF
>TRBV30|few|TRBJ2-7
CAWSPTPNYEQYF
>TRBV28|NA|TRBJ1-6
CASSPLGRRGSPLHF
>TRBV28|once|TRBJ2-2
CASGVRTGELFF
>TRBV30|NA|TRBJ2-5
CAWGDRVETQYF
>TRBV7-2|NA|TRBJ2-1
CASSLEIGEQFF
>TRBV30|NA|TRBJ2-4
CAWSVFPGLGDIQYF
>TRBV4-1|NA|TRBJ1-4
CASSLPGRTRTEKLFF
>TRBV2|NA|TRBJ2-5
CASTFASGTAETQYF
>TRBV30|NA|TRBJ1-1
CAWSTGTGFMNTEAFF